A single sample is the source of the 20 T cell receptor beta chains below, sequenced in a study of beta chain features in type 1 diabetes. These receptors have no known antigen. General study results and limits: Across all four CD4+ subsets, people with type 1 diabetes showed modestly shorter TCRB CDR3s.

Investigators reverse transcribed all isolated RNA, so they sequenced expressed TCRB transcripts. Data came from immunoSEQ multiplex PCR; TCRdb stores just in-frame clones and leaves some out. Of around 250,000 clones in the sample, roughly an eighth were seen once. Sequencing input: naive CD4+ T cells from blood. Receptor source: a man aged 25-40 years with type 1 diabetes.

There are a few counts of this clone. The V and J genes are TRBV2 and TRBJ1-1; D ambiguous. With 11 bases removed from V and 1 base from J, the gap between germline ends came to 8 bases. CDR1 and CDR2 (germline): SNHLY, FYNNEI. This CDR3 contains 11 residues. Here the CDR3 DNA reads TGTGCCGGTGCAGAGAACACTGAAGCTTTCTTT. It yields the protein CAGAENTEAFF.

This chain links TRBV9 with TRBJ2-7, with D possibly TRBD1 on 5 matching bases. This CDR3 has 14 residues. Germline V gene lookup returns CDR1 SGDLS and CDR2 YYNGEE. Between the trimmed V and J ends, which lost 0 bases and 3 bases, there was a span of 10 bases. CDR3 DNA sequence: TGTGCCAGCAGCGTAGATGGCAGGGTCTACGAGCAGTACTTC. Its translation is CASSVDGRVYEQYF.

This clone showed up just a few times. The chain uses TRBV7-9 and TRBJ2-3, with 10 bases matching TRBD2. With 5 bases clipped from V and 3 bases from J, the junction kept 5 bases outside the gene matches. This CDR3 spans 15 amino acids. Germline lookup yields CDR1 SEHNR and CDR2 FQNEAQ (reference sequence). The CDR3 DNA is TGTGCCAGCAGCGCCGGGACTAGCGTTACAGATACGCAGTATTTT. Translated: CASSAGTSVTDTQYF.

The chain joins TRBV4-1 to TRBJ2-1; 8 bases agree with TRBD2. Germline loops: CDR1 MGHRA, CDR2 YSYEKL. Losses at the gene ends were 0 bases for V and 2 bases for J; bases not matched to a gene: 0. The CDR3 extends over 15 amino acids. The CDR3 sequence: CASSQEGLAYNEQFF. Written as DNA, the CDR3 is TGCGCCAGCAGCCAAGAGGGACTAGCCTACAATGAGCAGTTCTTC.

The CDR3 is CASSSPGLSGRNEQFF. For the CDR3, the DNA is TGTGCCAGCAGTTCCCCCGGTTTGAGCGGGAGAAATGAGCAGTTCTTC. The V call is TRBV28, the J call TRBJ2-1, with 8 nucleotides matching TRBD2. The CDR3 has 16 residues. V shed 4 bases, J shed 7 bases, and the junction held 12 bases outside the gene matches. Germline V gene data show CDR1 as MDHEN and CDR2 as SYDVKM.

The chain is built from TRBV9 and TRBJ2-3; 10 positions match TRBD2. This CDR3 region has 16 residues. After removal of 4 bases from V and 1 base from J, the junction contained 6 bases not matched to a gene. CDR1 and CDR2 (germline): SGDLS, YYNGEE. The CDR3 sequence is CASSQPGTSGTDTQYF. CDR3 DNA sequence: TGTGCCAGCAGCCAACCCGGGACTAGCGGCACAGATACGCAGTATTTT. The full variable domain, rest sourced from reference TRBV9 and TRBJ2-3, is DSGVTQTPKHLITATGQRVTLRCSPRSGDLSVYWYQQSLDQGLQFLIQYYNGEERAKGNILERFSAQQFPDLHSELNLSSLELGDSALYFCASSQPGTSGTDTQYFGPGTRLTVL.

This chain uses TRBV7-6 with TRBJ2-2, with 9 bases lining up with TRBD2. V lost 4 bases, J lost 4 bases, and 13 bases stayed unmatched. Germline V CDR1 and CDR2: SGHVS, FNYEAQ. The CDR3 covers 18 residues. The CDR3 nucleotides read TGTGCCAGCAGCTCCCGCGACTATCTAGCGGGAATCACCGGGGAGCTGTTTTTT. Protein: CASSSRDYLAGITGELFF.

This clone was counted between two and nine times. The rearrangement links TRBV9 to TRBJ2-1; the D gene is possibly TRBD2 (6 bases). CDR3 size: 15 residues. Looked up from germline, CDR1 is SGDLS and CDR2 is YYNGEE. V was clipped by 4 bases and J by 0 bases, with 11 bases between them. CDR3 nucleotides: TGTGCCAGCAGCACCGGGACTCGCTCCTACAATGAGCAGTTCTTC. Translating it yields CASSTGTRSYNEQFF. Filled out from reference TRBV9 and TRBJ2-1, the complete variable domain reads DSGVTQTPKHLITATGQRVTLRCSPRSGDLSVYWYQQSLDQGLQFLIQYYNGEERAKGNILERFSAQQFPDLHSELNLSSLELGDSALYFCASSTGTRSYNEQFFGPGTRLTVL.

J is TRBJ2-7 and V is TRBV18, with 7 bases matching TRBD1. Germline values: CDR1 KGHSH, CDR2 LQKENI. The CDR3 loop spans 14 amino acids. Trimming removed 8 bases from V and 6 bases from J; junction bases left unmatched: 13. Written as DNA, the CDR3 is TGTGCCAGCACAGGAACCGCAGGGGGAACCGAGCAGTACTTC. It specifies CASTGTAGGTEQYF.

This clone turned up a few times. The J gene is TRBJ1-1, the V gene TRBV5-4; TRBD1 aligns across 7 bases. Germline values: CDR1 SGHNT, CDR2 YYREEE (reference sequence). The J segment lost 5 bases and the V segment lost 0 bases, leaving 7 bases of the junction unmatched. There are 15 residues in the CDR3. The CDR3 spells CASSLATTGQTEAFF. In nucleotides, the CDR3 is TGTGCCAGCAGCTTGGCAACGACAGGGCAAACTGAAGCTTTCTTT.

This clone came up a few times. The CDR3 DNA is TGTGCCTACGGGAGGTCGGATACGCAGTATTTT. Translating gives CAYGRSDTQYF. The V gene is TRBV28, the J gene TRBJ2-3; 7 bases are shared with TRBD2. This CDR3 contains 11 residues. CDR1 is MDHEN, CDR2 SYDVKM, per germline. After removal of 11 bases from V and 6 bases from J, the junction contained 5 bases not matched to a gene.

The V call is TRBV4-2, the J call TRBJ2-1, with 13 bases lining up with TRBD2. V gave up 6 bases and J gave up 7 bases; unmatched junction bases: 21. Per the germline V gene, CDR1 is LGHNA and CDR2 is YNFKEQ. CDR3 size: 20 residues. The CDR3 region is CASSRLRLAGGEPKWNEQFF. In nucleotides, the CDR3 is TGTGCCAGCAGTCGATTAAGACTAGCGGGAGGCGAACCGAAGTGGAATGAGCAGTTCTTC.

This clone was detected many times. The V call is TRBV29-1, the J call TRBJ2-1; a possible D gene is TRBD2 (5 bases). The germline gives CDR1 SQVTM, CDR2 ANQGSEA. V gave up 8 bases and J gave up 4 bases, with 18 bases separating them. CDR3 size: 14 residues. The CDR3 region has the DNA TGCAGCACTCCAAGAGGGATCACATACAATGAGCAGTTCTTC. It translates to CSTPRGITYNEQFF.

The genes are TRBV30 and TRBJ1-5, with 9 bases aligning to TRBD1. V lost 4 bases and J lost 3; bases outside the gene matches: 7. The CDR3 length is 15 residues. In germline, CDR1 is GTSNPN, CDR2 SVGIG (reference sequence). CDR3 sequence reads: CAWNPGQGFNQPQHF. The CDR3, as DNA: TGTGCCTGGAATCCGGGACAGGGCTTCAATCAGCCCCAGCATTTT.

This clone occurred a few times. The chain recombines TRBV18 with TRBJ1-1, with a weak D call TRBD1 (5 bases). The V end lost 3 bases, the J end lost 1 base, and 18 bases lay between the germline ends. The CDR3 loop spans 17 amino acids. Germline V gene lookup returns CDR1 KGHSH and CDR2 LQKENI. The chain's CDR3 is CASSPGQGLVRNTEAFF. The CDR3 nucleotides are TGTGCCAGCTCACCCGGGCAGGGTTTGGTGAGGAACACTGAAGCTTTCTTT.

J is TRBJ2-2 and V is TRBV9; D is possibly TRBD2 (6 bases). The germline CDR1 and CDR2 sequences are SGDLS and YYNGEE. The CDR3 runs to 15 residues. The ends were cut back, 0 bases at V and 9 bases at J, with 15 bases in the middle. As DNA, the CDR3 is TGTGCCAGCAGCGTAGCCCGTCAGCGCGGGAGGGAGCTGTTTTTT. Translation gives CASSVARQRGRELFF.

This clone was detected only a few times. This chain joins TRBV27 and TRBJ2-6, with unresolved D. With 5 bases removed from V and 0 bases from J, the gap between germline ends came to 8 bases. There are 15 residues in the CDR3. Germline V gives CDR1 MNHEY, CDR2 SMNVEV (reference sequence). This CDR3 is CASSTAGSGANVLTF. CDR3 nucleotide sequence: TGTGCCAGCAGTACCGCAGGCTCTGGGGCCAACGTCCTGACTTTC.

This clone has just a few counts. CDR3 bases: TGTGCCACCAGAGCGGGAATCGCGCAAGAGACCCAGTACTTC. Translation: CATRAGIAQETQYF. This chain joins TRBV19 and TRBJ2-5; 7 nucleotides match TRBD2. The trim removed 10 bases at V and 2 bases at J, leaving 10 bases unmatched. CDR3 length equals 14 residues. CDR1 and CDR2 from the germline V gene are LNHDA and SQIVND (reference sequence).

The rearrangement links TRBV7-9 to TRBJ2-3; TRBD1 matches 7 bases. CDR3 length equals 15 residues. CDR1 SEHNR and CDR2 FQNEAQ come from the germline V gene (reference sequence). With 2 bases clipped from V and 1 base from J, the junction kept 3 bases outside the gene matches. The CDR3 here is CASSLPQGGTDTQYF. The CDR3, as DNA: TGTGCCAGCAGCTTACCCCAGGGGGGCACAGATACGCAGTATTTT. Using reference TRBV7-9 and TRBJ2-3 for the parts outside the CDR3, the full variable domain is DTGVSQNPRHKITKRGQNVTFRCDPISEHNRLYWYRQTLGQGPEFLTYFQNEAQLEKSRLLSDRFSAERPKGSFSTLEIQRTEQGDSAMYLCASSLPQGGTDTQYFGPGTRLTVL.

In this sample, this clone turned up a few times. The rearrangement uses TRBV7-9 and TRBJ1-4, with TRBD1 as a possible D gene (6 bases). The V and J ends lost 5 bases and 7 bases respectively, with 14 bases between them. The CDR3 contains 14 residues. CDR1 is SEHNR and CDR2 is FQNEAQ in the germline V gene (reference sequence). The CDR3 DNA sequence: TGTGCCAGCAGCCCGACAGGCACCCTTGAAAAACTGTTTTTT. This gives the protein CASSPTGTLEKLFF.